Following are 24 T cell receptor beta chains from one sample sequenced in a study of tumor-infiltrating lymphocytes in localized non-small cell lung cancer. The data were produced by immunoSEQ multiplex PCR, yet TCRdb's version contains in-frame clones alone and is incomplete. The sample holds over 14,000 clones, 82% seen once. The sample taken for sequencing was lung tumor tissue. These receptors came from a human donor with non-small cell lung cancer.

J is TRBJ2-2 and V is TRBV6-1; no clear D. Trimming cost V 6 bases and J 5 bases, with 10 bases left between them. The CDR3 sequence is 13 residues long. Germline assignment: CDR1 MNHNS and CDR2 SASEGT. CDR3 amino acids: CASRVGRTGELFF. The DNA for the CDR3 is TGTGCCAGCAGGGTCGGTCGGACCGGGGAGCTGTTTTTT.

The chain couples TRBV27 to TRBJ2-7; TRBD2 agrees at 7 bases. Germline lookup yields CDR1 MNHEY and CDR2 SMNVEV (reference sequence). The CDR3 contains 15 residues. Trimming took 2 bases from V and 3 from J; bases not matched to a gene: 7. The CDR3 nucleotides read TGTGCCAGCAGTTTAAGGGGCGGGAGTAACTACGAGCAGTACTTC. Translating gives CASSLRGGSNYEQYF.

The chain uses TRBV6-5 and TRBJ2-5, with a possible D match to TRBD1 (6 bases). This CDR3 spans 14 amino acids. Per germline, CDR1 MNHEY and CDR2 SVGAGI. The V end lost 2 bases, the J end lost 5 bases, and 12 bases lay between the germline ends. In DNA form, the CDR3 reads TGTGCCAGCAGTTACCATAACAGGGTTGAGACCCAGTACTTC. Its translation is CASSYHNRVETQYF.

V gene TRBV19 combines with J gene TRBJ2-7; no clear D. Trimming cost V 2 bases and J 0 bases, with 11 bases left between them. The germline CDR1 and CDR2 sequences are LNHDA and SQIVND (reference sequence). This CDR3 contains 15 residues. Here the CDR3 reads CASSINAASSYEQYF. In DNA form, the CDR3 reads TGTGCCAGTAGTATAAACGCAGCTAGCTCCTACGAGCAGTACTTC.

The rearrangement joins TRBV7-8 to TRBJ2-7; 8 positions agree with TRBD2. V was clipped by 4 bases and J by 6 bases; unmatched bases: 11. CDR3 length: 15 amino acids. Looked up from germline, CDR1 is SGHVS and CDR2 is FQNEAQ. The CDR3 region has the DNA TGTGCCAGCAGCTCGAGGGCGGGAGGTACGTCCGAGCAGTACTTC. It encodes CASSSRAGGTSEQYF. Full variable domain (rest looked up from reference TRBV7-8 and TRBJ2-7): GAGVSQSPRYKVAKRGQDVALRCDPISGHVSLFWYQQALGQGPEFLTYFQNEAQLDKSGLPSDRFFAERPEGSVSTLKIQRTQQEDSAVYLCASSSRAGGTSEQYFGPGTRLTVT.

V gene TRBV6-1 combines with J gene TRBJ2-3; 11 nucleotides agree with TRBD2. The CDR3 has 14 residues. Trimming cost V 6 bases and J 5 bases; bases outside gene matches: 4. Germline V gene lookup returns CDR1 MNHNS and CDR2 SASEGT. CDR3 sequence reads: CASSHSGGVDTQYF. CDR3 nucleotides: TGTGCCAGCAGCCATAGCGGGGGGGTAGATACGCAGTATTTT.

This clone has a single count. One junction end does not reproduce the germline sequence, and a read error may be involved. This same CDR3 is encoded by further DNA sequences in the sample. This rearrangement joins TRBV2 to TRBJ1-3; no definite D call. The CDR3 extends over 12 amino acids. CDR1 and CDR2 (germline): SNHLY, FYNNEI. The CDR3 here is CASSEADTALHF. DNA of the CDR3: TGTGCCAGCAGTGAAGCCGACACTGCACTGCATTTT.

The gene calls are TRBV5-1 and TRBJ1-1, with 7 nucleotides matching TRBD1. V shed 4 bases and J 6 bases; nucleotides not matched to a gene: 15. The CDR3 contains 16 residues. Looked up from germline, CDR1 is SGHRS and CDR2 is YFSETQ. The CDR3 DNA follows: TGCGCCAGCAGCCGGGATGGAGGCAGGGGGGTCTCTGAAGCTTTCTTT. Translation gives CASSRDGGRGVSEAFF.

The gene calls are TRBV7-3 and TRBJ2-2; TRBD2 is a possible D gene (5 bases). V was trimmed by 5 bases and J by 1 base, leaving 17 bases between them. The length of the CDR3 is 17 residues. Germline CDR1 SGHTA, CDR2 FQGTGA. CDR3 amino acids: CASSPRAGSLNTGELFF. The CDR3 DNA sequence: TGTGCCAGCAGCCCGAGGGCCGGCTCCTTGAACACCGGGGAGCTGTTTTTT.

The V gene is TRBV5-5, the J gene TRBJ2-5; D call uncertain. The V end was cut by 4 bases, the J end by 5 bases, with 9 bases between. CDR3 length: 12 amino acids. CDR1 is SGHKS and CDR2 is YYEKEE in the germline V gene (reference sequence). The CDR3 loop reads CASSPEDETQYF. The DNA for the CDR3 is TGTGCCAGCAGCCCAGAAGATGAGACCCAGTACTTC.

This clone was recorded a few times. V and J are TRBV7-3 and TRBJ1-2; possible D gene TRBD1, 5 bases. The V and J ends lost 0 bases and 4 bases respectively, with 15 bases between them. The CDR3 contains 16 residues. From germline, CDR1 is SGHTA and CDR2 FQGTGA. The CDR3 is CASSLTPTDNRYGYTF. The CDR3 nucleotides read TGTGCCAGCAGCTTAACCCCGACAGACAACCGCTATGGCTACACCTTC.

This clone appeared a single time. V is TRBV7-9 and J is TRBJ2-3; 9 bases fit TRBD1. J gave up 6 bases and V 5 bases, and 3 bases lay outside the gene matches. Germline V gene lookup returns CDR1 SEHNR and CDR2 FQNEAQ (reference sequence). CDR3 length: 13 residues. CDR3 coding DNA: TGTGCCAGCAGCAAGACAGGGGGGGATACGCAGTATTTT. Protein product: CASSKTGGDTQYF.

This clone was recorded once. The V gene is TRBV6-4, the J gene TRBJ2-1, with D possibly TRBD2 on 6 matching bases. Germline values: CDR1 MRHNA, CDR2 SNTAGT. The CDR3 consists of 15 residues. Written as DNA, the CDR3 is TGTGGTAAAAACCCCTCGGGGGAGTGGGGCAATGAGCAGTTCTTC. It encodes CGKNPSGEWGNEQFF.

The chain is built from TRBV29-1 and TRBJ1-1, with 8 positions matching TRBD1. Germline V gene data show CDR1 as SQVTM and CDR2 as ANQGSEA. This CDR3 contains 13 residues. DNA for the CDR3: TGCACCATACAGGGGGGGTTCAACACTGAAGCTTTCTTT. Amino acids: CTIQGGFNTEAFF.

The genes are TRBV30 and TRBJ1-2; no firm D call. The CDR3 has 12 amino acids. Germline V gene sequence: CDR1 GTSNPN, CDR2 SVGIG (reference sequence). Trimming removed 4 bases from V and 8 bases from J, with 14 bases in between. CDR3 sequence: CAWMRAAAGYTF. Written as DNA, the CDR3 is TGTGCCTGGATGAGGGCAGCGGCAGGCTACACCTTC.

The genes are TRBV9 and TRBJ1-1; TRBD1 agrees at 9 bases. CDR1 SGDLS and CDR2 YYNGEE come from the germline V gene. This CDR3 has 13 residues. After removal of 2 bases from V and 10 bases from J, the junction contained 6 bases not matched to a gene. CDR3 DNA: TGTGCCAGCAGCGTTTCCGGGACAGGGTCAGCTTTCTTT. It codes for CASSVSGTGSAFF.

This clone was recorded once. The chain uses TRBV18 and TRBJ1-3; 9 nucleotides agree with TRBD1. CDR1 KGHSH and CDR2 LQKENI come from the germline V gene. The length of the CDR3 is 16 residues. J lost 0 bases, V lost 5 bases, and 5 bases had no gene match. Written as DNA, the CDR3 is TGTGCCAGCTCATCTGGACAGGGGCTCTCTGGAAACACCATATATTTT. Amino acid sequence: CASSSGQGLSGNTIYF.

The chain combines TRBV21-1 with TRBJ1-4. TRBV21-1 is termed a pseudogene. The CDR3 totals 14 residues. CDR3 sequence: CASSARGRNEKLFF. CDR3 in DNA: TGTGCCAGCAGCGCCCGGGGAAGAAATGAAAAACTGTTTTTT.

The chain has TRBV19 and TRBJ1-1; tentatively, D is TRBD1 (5 bases). CDR1 and CDR2 (germline): LNHDA, SQIVND (reference sequence). There are 14 residues in the CDR3. V lost 5 bases and J lost 5, with 15 bases in between. The CDR3 reads CASSHQQGETEAFF. The CDR3 bases are TGTGCCAGTAGTCACCAGCAGGGCGAGACTGAAGCTTTCTTT. The full variable domain, its missing parts supplied by reference TRBV19 and TRBJ1-1, is DGGITQSPKYLFRKEGQNVTLSCEQNLNHDAMYWYRQDPGQGLRLIYYSQIVNDFQKGDIAEGYSVSREKKESFPLTVTSAQKNPTAFYLCASSHQQGETEAFFGQGTRLTVV.

This chain uses TRBV2 with TRBJ1-2; perhaps TRBD1 as D (6 bases). Germline V gene lookup returns CDR1 SNHLY and CDR2 FYNNEI. This CDR3 is 14 amino acids long. Trimming took 6 bases from V and 2 from J, leaving 13 bases between them. In DNA, the CDR3 is TGTGCCAGCAGGCAGGGGCAGCTGAACTATGGCTACACCTTC. Encoded protein: CASRQGQLNYGYTF.

The chain uses TRBV6-1 and TRBJ2-2; 8 bases are a match to TRBD2. The CDR3 extends over 15 amino acids. The germline CDR1 and CDR2 sequences are MNHNS and SASEGT. The V and J ends lost 4 bases and 0 bases, in that order; junction bases with no gene match: 1. This chain's CDR3 is CASSGGLANTGELFF. CDR3 in DNA: TGTGCCAGCAGTGGGGGACTAGCGAACACCGGGGAGCTGTTTTTT.

The gene calls are TRBV5-1 and TRBJ1-2, with D perhaps TRBD1 (5 bases). This CDR3 contains 15 residues. Germline CDR1 SGHRS, CDR2 YFSETQ. V was shortened by 4 bases and J by 0 bases, with 13 bases between the two germline ends. The CDR3, as DNA: TGCGCCAGCAGCAGCGGGACTGCAGCTAACTATGGCTACACCTTC. This encodes CASSSGTAANYGYTF.

The CDR3 nucleotides read TGTGCCAGCAGCCCTTGGACAGGGGGCTACGAGCAGTACTTC. Its protein product is CASSPWTGGYEQYF. J is TRBJ2-7 and V is TRBV9, with TRBD1 matching 10 bases. Germline V gene data show CDR1 as SGDLS and CDR2 as YYNGEE. The CDR3 consists of 14 residues. With 4 bases clipped from V and 3 bases from J, the junction kept 4 bases outside the gene matches.

The V call is TRBV15, the J call TRBJ2-7; D gene unclear. Germline V gives CDR1 LNHNV, CDR2 YYDKDF (reference sequence). CDR3 size: 12 residues. Trimming took 5 bases from V and 0 from J, leaving 5 bases between them. The CDR3 bases are TGTGCCACCAGCGGAATCTCCTACGAGCAGTACTTC. This gives the protein CATSGISYEQYF.